The clone carrying this TCR beta chain was counted a few times. The target antigen is unknown. RNA transcripts were the template for amplifying TCR beta CDR3 regions. Using the HTBI primer set, a first-round RT-PCR was run on the TCR CDR3. TCRdb reprocessed the multiplex PCR reads via MiXCR and lists one record per CDR3 protein. The sample contains around 440,000 distinct CDR3 sequences, 15% to 19% of which appear only once. Stability of Graves' hyperthyroidism was defined as absent ophthalmopathy progression within 18 months. Orbital computed tomography and thyroid ultrasound, together with serum TRAb and thyroxine and clinical symptoms, were used for diagnoses. These data belong to a study of T cells in Graves' hyperthyroidism and ophthalmopathy. Overall study findings and caveats: Most thyroid clonotypes that were expanded above 0.001 also turned up in blood. In validation, the model predicted ophthalmopathy. These predictions came a median roughly 6 months before onset.

Germline V gene lookup returns CDR1 LNHDA and CDR2 SQIVND (reference sequence). V was trimmed by 7 bases and J by 3 bases, leaving 9 bases between them. CDR3 length: 13 amino acids. The TCR comes from a woman between 18 and 30 years old with Graves' hyperthyroidism. The chain is built from TRBV19 and TRBJ2-2; perhaps TRBD1 as D (5 bases). The sample was blood. The DNA for the CDR3 is TGTGCCAGTAATCTGGGGCACACCGGGGAGCTGTTTTTT. Its translation is CASNLGHTGELFF.